Shown below are 7 T cell receptor beta chains from a single sample sequenced in a study of blood T cell repertoires in COVID-19. The table came from immunoSEQ multiplex PCR; TCRdb's copy has only in-frame clones and leaves some out. Of approximately 250,000 clones in the sample, roughly 82% were seen once. Sequenced input: peripheral blood. All receptors come from a woman aged 35 to 49 who had recovered from COVID-19.

CDR3 protein: CAWSFVKGGGGNSPLHF. CDR3 sequence (DNA): TGTGCCTGGAGCTTCGTTAAGGGTGGAGGAGGTAATTCACCCCTCCACTTT. The chain links TRBV30 to TRBJ1-6, with D uncertain. Germline CDR1 and CDR2: GTSNPN and SVGIG (reference sequence). Trimming pared 3 bases from V and 6 bases from J, leaving 21 bases between. This CDR3 is 17 amino acids long.

This sequence joins TRBV3-1 (or the pseudogene TRBV3-2) and TRBJ1-1; D might be TRBD1 (6 bases). Trimming removed 4 bases at V and 4 bases at J, with 10 bases between. CDR1 is LGHDT, CDR2 YNNKEL, per germline (reference sequence). The CDR3 is made up of 13 amino acids. CDR3 in amino acids: CASSLVGGTEAFF. The CDR3 region has the DNA TGTGCCAGCAGCCTCGTAGGGGGCACTGAAGCTTTCTTT.

The rearrangement links TRBV25-1 to TRBJ1-2, with 8 nucleotides matching TRBD1. The J segment lost 5 bases and the V segment lost 7 bases, leaving 6 bases of the junction unmatched. Germline CDR1 is MGHDK and CDR2 is SYGVNS. CDR3 length: 13 amino acids. This chain's CDR3 is CASTLGQEYGYTF. DNA of the CDR3: TGTGCCAGCACCCTGGGACAGGAATATGGCTACACCTTC.

The CDR3 sequence is CASSLASGEGETQYF. Here the CDR3 DNA reads TGCGCCAGCAGCTTGGCCTCAGGGGAAGGGGAGACCCAGTACTTC. This sequence joins TRBV5-1 and TRBJ2-5; perhaps TRBD1 as D (6 bases). The CDR3 has 15 residues. V dropped 0 bases and J dropped 5 bases, with 14 bases sitting between them. Germline CDR1 reads SGHRS; CDR2 reads YFSETQ. The full variable domain, rest sourced from reference TRBV5-1 and TRBJ2-5, is KAGVTQTPRYLIKTRGQQVTLSCSPISGHRSVSWYQQTPGQGLQFLFEYFSETQRNKGNFPGRFSGRQFSNSRSEMNVSTLELGDSALYLCASSLASGEGETQYFGPGTRLLVL.

V is TRBV10-3 and J is TRBJ2-5; the D gene is possibly TRBD2 (6 bases). CDR3 length: 14 amino acids. From germline, CDR1 is ENHRY and CDR2 SYGVKD. The V end was cut by 6 bases, the J end by 5 bases, with 16 bases between. The CDR3 sequence: CAISPMGGIETQYF. CDR3 DNA: TGTGCCATCAGCCCAATGGGCGGGATCGAGACCCAGTACTTC.

The V gene is TRBV3-1 (or the pseudogene TRBV3-2), the J gene TRBJ1-1, with D possibly matching TRBD1 (6 bases). CDR3 length: 14 residues. V lost 0 bases to trimming and J lost 7 bases, with 12 bases between them. CDR1 and CDR2 (germline): LGHDT, YNNKEL (reference sequence). CDR3 in DNA: TGTGCCAGCAGCCAAGACAGGGGACCCTATGAAGCTTTCTTT. It encodes CASSQDRGPYEAFF.

The gene calls are TRBV4-3 and TRBJ1-2; D gene ambiguous. With 1 base removed from V and 8 bases from J, the gap between germline ends came to 11 bases. The CDR3 length is 13 residues. Per germline, CDR1 LGHNA and CDR2 YSLEER. The CDR3 region is CASSQARLSGYTF. CDR3 in DNA: TGCGCCAGCAGCCAAGCCAGACTCTCGGGCTACACCTTC.